One sample yielded the 4 T cell receptor beta chains listed below, sequenced in a study of blood T cell repertoires in COVID-19. TCRdb's copy holds only in-frame clones and misses some; the assay was immunoSEQ multiplex PCR. The sample yields 150,000 or so clones, 75% to 90% seen once. Input material: peripheral blood. These receptors came from a man between 18 and 29 years old with COVID-19, enrolled during active disease.

V is TRBV29-1 and J is TRBJ1-2, with D unclear. CDR3 length equals 12 residues. Per the germline V gene, CDR1 is SQVTM and CDR2 is ANQGSEA. The V end lost 0 bases, the J end lost 5 bases, and 7 bases lay between the germline ends. In nucleotides, the CDR3 is TGCAGCGTTGAAGATGTCCGTTATGGCTACACCTTC. This sequence encodes CSVEDVRYGYTF.

The V and J genes are TRBV14 and TRBJ1-5, with D unresolved. Per the germline V gene, CDR1 is SGHDN and CDR2 is FVKESK. CDR3 length equals 17 residues. V lost 4 bases and J lost 4, with 20 bases in between. CDR3 sequence (DNA): TGTGCCAGCAGCCCTCGAGGTTCCCCCCAATCTAATCAGCCCCAGCATTTT. It translates to CASSPRGSPQSNQPQHF.

V usage is TRBV2 and J usage is TRBJ1-5, with 7 bases fitting TRBD1. Germline V gene data show CDR1 as SNHLY and CDR2 as FYNNEI. The V gene end was trimmed by 7 bases and the J gene end by 4 bases; junction bases not matched to a gene: 10. The CDR3 is 15 residues long. The CDR3 DNA follows: TGTGCCAGCAAAGAACGACAGGGTGGAAATCAGCCCCAGCATTTT. It specifies CASKERQGGNQPQHF.

The chain combines TRBV25-1 with TRBJ2-1; 9 bases align to TRBD2. The CDR3 runs to 14 residues. The germline V gene has CDR1 MGHDK and CDR2 SYGVNS. Trimming at V came to 5 bases and at J to 7 bases, leaving 6 bases not matched to a gene. The CDR3 DNA sequence: TGTGCCAGCAGTCGGGCGGGAGGGTGGAATGAGCAGTTCTTC. Translating it yields CASSRAGGWNEQFF. Based on the CDR3 plus reference TRBV25-1 and TRBJ2-1, the full variable domain is EADIYQTPRYLVIGTGKKITLECSQTMGHDKMYWYQQDPGMELHLIHYSYGVNSTEKGDLSSESTVSRIRTEHFPLTLESARPSHTSQYLCASSRAGGWNEQFFGPGTRLTVL.